This T cell receptor beta chain was retrieved from a study of prognosis after radiotherapy for stage I lung cancer. The CDR3 has 17 residues. The germline V gene encodes CDR1 SGDLS and CDR2 YYNGEE. The junction had 8 bases not matched to a gene; V was cut back by 0 bases and J by 5 bases. This clonotype was seen ten or more times. By two-round multiplex PCR, the TCR beta CDR3 was amplified from genomic DNA. First-round PCR used primers specific to each TRBV and TRBJ gene. TCRdb recomputed calls from the multiplex PCR reads with MiXCR, one row per CDR3 protein. This table has more than 11,000 distinct CDR3 sequences, approximately 33% appearing once.

The sequencing here drew on PBMCs, taken before or after stereotactic body radiation therapy (not recorded which). J is TRBJ2-5 and V is TRBV9, with TRBD2 matching over 12 bases. The source of this sequence is a donor over 45 with non-small cell lung cancer. This CDR3 is CASSVGRRTSGMETQYF. In DNA form, the CDR3 reads TGTGCCAGCAGCGTAGGTAGGAGGACTAGCGGGATGGAGACCCAGTACTTC.